This TCR beta chain was obtained from a study of T cells in Graves' hyperthyroidism and ophthalmopathy. Study-level results: Among clonotypes expanded in thyroid above 0.001, most were also found in blood.

V gave up 7 bases and J gave up 2 bases, with 11 bases separating them. The CDR3 totals 13 residues. From germline, CDR1 is SEHNR and CDR2 FQNEAQ (reference sequence). RNA transcripts were the template for amplifying TCR beta CDR3 regions. Primed by the HTBI set, a first-round RT-PCR was run on the TCR CDR3. TCRdb processed the multiplex PCR reads anew with MiXCR; each CDR3 protein has one entry. The data hold hundreds of thousands of distinct CDR3 sequences, with around 15% observed a single time. About this clonotype: What it binds is not known.

Graves' hyperthyroidism qualified as stable when ophthalmopathy did not progress within 18 months. The sample taken for sequencing was blood. This chain links TRBV7-9 with TRBJ2-5, with no clear D. The source of this sequence is a woman between 18 and 29 years old with Graves' hyperthyroidism. As DNA, the CDR3 is TGTGCCAGCACTGCCGGCAAACAAGAGACCCAGTACTTC. It codes for CASTAGKQETQYF.